This T cell receptor (beta chain) comes out of a study of blood T cells in healthy people across ages. General study findings and limits: Long-lived donors carried more naive CD4+ cells and greater diversity than aged donors. Donor CMV status was unknown, possibly confounding expanded clonotype changes.

Per the germline V gene, CDR1 is LNHNV and CDR2 is YYDKDF (reference sequence). V lost 6 bases, J lost 0 bases, and 12 bases lay in between. The CDR3 is 15 residues long. In regard to this clonotype: Its antigen is not known.

A second PCR of about 7 to 12 cycles used a sample-barcoded 5' primer and a J-beta primer mix. TCRdb ran MiXCR on the 5' RACE reads and lists one entry per CDR3 protein. The profile shows roughly 1.5 million distinct CDR3 sequences, approximately 43% of them singletons. The sequenced sample was blood. The rearrangement links TRBV15 to TRBJ2-1, with TRBD1 as a possible D gene (6 bases). The TCR sequence derives from a woman under 30 in good health. DNA of the CDR3: TGTGCCACCAGGCCCGGACAGAGCTCCTACAATGAGCAGTTCTTC. It yields the protein CATRPGQSSYNEQFF.